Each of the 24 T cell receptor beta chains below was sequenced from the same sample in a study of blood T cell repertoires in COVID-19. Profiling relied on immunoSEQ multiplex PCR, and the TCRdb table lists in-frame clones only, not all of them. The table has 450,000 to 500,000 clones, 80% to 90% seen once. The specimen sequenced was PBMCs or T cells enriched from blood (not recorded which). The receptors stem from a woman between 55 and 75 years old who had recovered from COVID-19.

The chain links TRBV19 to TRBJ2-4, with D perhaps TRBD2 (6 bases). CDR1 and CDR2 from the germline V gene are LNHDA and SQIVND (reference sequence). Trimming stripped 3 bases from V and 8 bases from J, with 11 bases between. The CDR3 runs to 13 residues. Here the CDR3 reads CASSMPGVDIQYF. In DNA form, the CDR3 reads TGTGCCAGTAGTATGCCGGGGGTGGACATTCAGTACTTC.

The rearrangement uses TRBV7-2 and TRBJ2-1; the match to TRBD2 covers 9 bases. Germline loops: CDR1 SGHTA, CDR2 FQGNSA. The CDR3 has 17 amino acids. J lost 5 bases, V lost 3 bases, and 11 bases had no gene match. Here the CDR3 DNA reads TGTGCCAGCAGCTTCCCATCCGTAGCGGGGGCTGACAATGAGCAGTTCTTC. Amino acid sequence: CASSFPSVAGADNEQFF.

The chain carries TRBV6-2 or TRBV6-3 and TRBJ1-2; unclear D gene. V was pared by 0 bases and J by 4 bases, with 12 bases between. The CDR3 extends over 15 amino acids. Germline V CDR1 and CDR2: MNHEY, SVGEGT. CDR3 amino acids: CASSYSTANFYGYTF. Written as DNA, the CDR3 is TGTGCCAGCAGTTACTCGACTGCCAATTTCTATGGCTACACCTTC.

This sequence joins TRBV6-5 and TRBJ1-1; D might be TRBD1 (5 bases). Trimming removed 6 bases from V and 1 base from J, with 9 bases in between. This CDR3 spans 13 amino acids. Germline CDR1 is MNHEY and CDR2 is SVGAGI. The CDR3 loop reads CASRQVPNTEAFF. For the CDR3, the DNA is TGTGCCAGCAGACAGGTCCCGAACACTGAAGCTTTCTTT.

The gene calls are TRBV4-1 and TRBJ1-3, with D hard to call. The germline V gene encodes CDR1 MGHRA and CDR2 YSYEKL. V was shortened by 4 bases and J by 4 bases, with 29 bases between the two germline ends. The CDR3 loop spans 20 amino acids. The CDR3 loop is CASSPPPLYRGTSRGNTIYF. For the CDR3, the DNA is TGCGCCAGCAGCCCACCGCCTTTGTACCGAGGCACCTCTAGGGGAAACACCATATATTTT.

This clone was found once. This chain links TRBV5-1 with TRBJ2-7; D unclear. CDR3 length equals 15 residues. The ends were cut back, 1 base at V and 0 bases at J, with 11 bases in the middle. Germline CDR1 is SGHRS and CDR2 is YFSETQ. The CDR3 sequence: CASSLYSQSSYEQYF. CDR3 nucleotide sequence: TGCGCCAGCAGCTTGTACAGCCAGAGCTCCTACGAGCAGTACTTC.

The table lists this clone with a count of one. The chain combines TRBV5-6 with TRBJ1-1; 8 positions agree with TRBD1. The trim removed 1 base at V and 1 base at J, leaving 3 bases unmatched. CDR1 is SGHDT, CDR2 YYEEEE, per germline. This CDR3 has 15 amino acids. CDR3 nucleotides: TGTGCCAGCAGCTTGCTCGGGACAGGGAACACTGAAGCTTTCTTT. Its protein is CASSLLGTGNTEAFF. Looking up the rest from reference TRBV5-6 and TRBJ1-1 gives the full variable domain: DAGVTQSPTHLIKTRGQQVTLRCSPKSGHDTVSWYQQALGQGPQFIFQYYEEEERQRGNFPDRFSGHQFPNYSSELNVNALLLGDSALYLCASSLLGTGNTEAFFGQGTRLTVV.

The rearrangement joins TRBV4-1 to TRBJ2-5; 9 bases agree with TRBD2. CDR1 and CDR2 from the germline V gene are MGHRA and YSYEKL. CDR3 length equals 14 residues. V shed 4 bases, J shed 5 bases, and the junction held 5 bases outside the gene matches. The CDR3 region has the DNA TGCGCCAGCAGCCCCGGGACTAGCCAGGAGACCCAGTACTTC. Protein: CASSPGTSQETQYF.

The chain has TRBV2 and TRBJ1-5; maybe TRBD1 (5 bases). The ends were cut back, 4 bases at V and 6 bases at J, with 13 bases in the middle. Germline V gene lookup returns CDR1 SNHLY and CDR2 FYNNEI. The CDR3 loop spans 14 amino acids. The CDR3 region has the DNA TGTGCCAGCAGTGTAAGCAGGGATGCTCAGCCCCAGCATTTT. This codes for CASSVSRDAQPQHF.

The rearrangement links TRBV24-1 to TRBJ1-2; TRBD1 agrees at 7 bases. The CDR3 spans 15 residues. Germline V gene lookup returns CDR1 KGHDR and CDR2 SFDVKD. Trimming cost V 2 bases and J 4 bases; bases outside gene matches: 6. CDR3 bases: TGTGCCACCAGTGATTCGAGGACAGGCCCCTATGGCTACACCTTC. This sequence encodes CATSDSRTGPYGYTF.

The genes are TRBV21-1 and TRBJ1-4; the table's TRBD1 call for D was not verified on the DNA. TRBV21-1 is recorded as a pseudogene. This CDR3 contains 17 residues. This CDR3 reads CAILDWTGRRTNEKLFF. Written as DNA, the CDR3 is TGTGCCATCCTTGACTGGACAGGCCGACGGACTAATGAAAAACTGTTTTTT.

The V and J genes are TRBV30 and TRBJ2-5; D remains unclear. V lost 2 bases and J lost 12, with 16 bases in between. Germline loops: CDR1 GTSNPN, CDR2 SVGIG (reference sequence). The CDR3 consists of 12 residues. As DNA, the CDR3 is TGTGCCTGGAGTCCCCAATACTTCCTAAAGTACTTC. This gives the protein CAWSPQYFLKYF.

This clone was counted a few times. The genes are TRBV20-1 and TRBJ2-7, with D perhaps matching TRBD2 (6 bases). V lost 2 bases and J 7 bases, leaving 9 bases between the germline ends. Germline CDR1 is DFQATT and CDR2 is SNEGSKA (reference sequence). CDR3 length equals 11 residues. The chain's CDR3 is CSARLAREQYF. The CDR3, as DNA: TGCAGTGCTAGACTAGCGCGGGAGCAGTACTTC.

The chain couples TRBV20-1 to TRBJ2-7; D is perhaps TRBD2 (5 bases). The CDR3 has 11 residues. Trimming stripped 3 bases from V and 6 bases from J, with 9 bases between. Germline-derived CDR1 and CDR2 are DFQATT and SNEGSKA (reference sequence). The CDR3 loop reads CSASWGAEQYF. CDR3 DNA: TGCAGTGCTAGTTGGGGAGCCGAGCAGTACTTC.

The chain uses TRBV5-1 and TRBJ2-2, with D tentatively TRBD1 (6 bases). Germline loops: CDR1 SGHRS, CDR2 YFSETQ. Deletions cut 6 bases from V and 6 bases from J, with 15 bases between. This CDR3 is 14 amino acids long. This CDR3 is CASIPSTGPGELFF. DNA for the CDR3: TGCGCCAGCATCCCATCCACAGGGCCCGGGGAGCTGTTTTTT.

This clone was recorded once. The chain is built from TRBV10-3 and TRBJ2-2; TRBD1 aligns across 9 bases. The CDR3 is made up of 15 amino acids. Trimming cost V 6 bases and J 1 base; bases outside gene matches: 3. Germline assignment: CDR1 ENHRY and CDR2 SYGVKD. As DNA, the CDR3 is TGTGCCATCAGGGACAGGGGCATGAACACCGGGGAGCTGTTTTTT. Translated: CAIRDRGMNTGELFF.

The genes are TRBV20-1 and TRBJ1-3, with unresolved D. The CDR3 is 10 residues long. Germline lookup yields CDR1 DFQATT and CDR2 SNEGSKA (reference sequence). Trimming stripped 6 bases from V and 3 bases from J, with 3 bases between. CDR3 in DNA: TGCAGTGCCCGTGGAAACACCATATATTTT. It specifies CSARGNTIYF.

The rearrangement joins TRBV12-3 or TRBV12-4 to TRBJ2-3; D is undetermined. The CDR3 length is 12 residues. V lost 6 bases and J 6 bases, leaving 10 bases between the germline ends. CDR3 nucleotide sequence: TGTGCCAGCAGGGGCCTCCAGGATACGCAGTATTTT. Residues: CASRGLQDTQYF.

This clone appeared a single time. CDR3 amino acids: CASSILTGGELFF. The CDR3 region has the DNA TGTGCCAGTAGTATATTAACGGGCGGGGAGCTGTTTTTT. J is TRBJ2-2 and V is TRBV19; D remains unclear. Per the germline V gene, CDR1 is LNHDA and CDR2 is SQIVND (reference sequence). CDR3 length equals 13 residues. Between the trimmed V and J ends, which lost 2 bases and 7 bases, there was a span of 8 bases. Full variable domain (remainder filled in from reference TRBV19 and TRBJ2-2): DGGITQSPKYLFRKEGQNVTLSCEQNLNHDAMYWYRQDPGQGLRLIYYSQIVNDFQKGDIAEGYSVSREKKESFPLTVTSAQKNPTAFYLCASSILTGGELFFGEGSRLTVL.

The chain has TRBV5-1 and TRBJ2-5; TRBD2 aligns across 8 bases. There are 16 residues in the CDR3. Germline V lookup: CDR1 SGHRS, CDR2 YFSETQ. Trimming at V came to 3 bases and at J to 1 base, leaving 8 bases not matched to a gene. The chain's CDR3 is CASSWGSSGVQETQYF. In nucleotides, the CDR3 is TGCGCCAGCAGCTGGGGGAGTAGCGGGGTCCAAGAGACCCAGTACTTC.

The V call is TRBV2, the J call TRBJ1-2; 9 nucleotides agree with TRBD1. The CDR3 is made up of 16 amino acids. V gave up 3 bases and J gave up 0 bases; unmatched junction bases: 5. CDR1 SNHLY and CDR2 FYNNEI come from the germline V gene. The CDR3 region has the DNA TGTGCCAGCAGTGAGGGGACAGGGTCGGCTAACTATGGCTACACCTTC. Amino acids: CASSEGTGSANYGYTF.

Here the CDR3 DNA reads TGTGCCAGCAGTTACCTTCAGGGACAGGGTCGAGAAAAACTGTTTTTT. Protein sequence: CASSYLQGQGREKLFF. This chain joins TRBV6-5 and TRBJ1-4; 9 nucleotides match TRBD1. Germline CDR1 is MNHEY and CDR2 is SVGAGI. V lost 2 bases to trimming and J lost 8 bases; unmatched junction nucleotides: 9. The CDR3 extends over 16 amino acids.

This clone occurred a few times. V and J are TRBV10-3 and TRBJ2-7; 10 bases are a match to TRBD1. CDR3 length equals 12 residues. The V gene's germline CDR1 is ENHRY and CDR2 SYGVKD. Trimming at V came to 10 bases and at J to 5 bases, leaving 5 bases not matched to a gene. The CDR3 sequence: CATRQGANEQYV. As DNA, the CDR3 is TGTGCCACCCGACAGGGGGCAAACGAGCAGTACGTC.

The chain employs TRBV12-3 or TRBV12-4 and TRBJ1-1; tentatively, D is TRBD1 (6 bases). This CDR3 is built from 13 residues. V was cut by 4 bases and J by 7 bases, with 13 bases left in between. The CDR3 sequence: CASSSRGWNEAFF. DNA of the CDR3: TGTGCCAGCAGTTCCAGGGGATGGAATGAAGCTTTCTTT.